The T cell receptor (beta chain) described here comes from a study of cytomegalovirus exposure and HLA in healthy donors. Study results and limitations: Reportedly, fewer N-insertions than the roughly 700-donor mean appeared in an Asian-associated ancestry cluster in a later analysis. Among TCR beta chains of equal frequency, HLA-associated ones were more clonally expanded in a later analysis.

This CDR3 has 11 residues. Trimming removed 6 bases from V and 5 bases from J, with 11 bases in between. Per germline, CDR1 DFQATT and CDR2 SNEGSKA (reference sequence). Concerning this clone: What it binds is unknown.

A multiplex PCR was run with 60 Vbeta primers and 13 Jbeta primers. As handled by the study authors: Approximately 72 million unique TCR beta chains, some 10 million of them shared, were counted by a later analysis. The data were produced by immunoSEQ multiplex PCR, yet TCRdb's version contains in-frame clones alone and is incomplete. V, J and clone size are taken as reported in that table, and D and trimming were inferred from the DNA itself. This sample yields 90,000 or so clones, of which roughly four fifths are seen a single time; roughly 3.5% belongs to the top ten. It was healthy bone marrow donors who served as donors.

This TCR derives from a man aged 30-40 years in good health and CMV-seropositive. What was sequenced was PBMCs. The chain has TRBV20-1 and TRBJ2-7, with D possibly being TRBD1 (5 bases). CDR3 protein: CSANARDEQYF. Written as DNA, the CDR3 is TGCAGTGCCAACGCCAGGGACGAGCAGTACTTC.